This T cell receptor beta chain was observed in a study of beta chain features in type 1 diabetes. All of the isolated RNA was reverse transcribed, so expressed TCRB transcripts were sequenced. Libraries were prepared by immunoSEQ multiplex PCR; TCRdb keeps only in-frame clonotypes and omits some of them. The profile covers 970,000 or so clones, with 15% to 20% appearing a single time and roughly 0.025% taken by the ten largest. Study findings and constraints: In every one of the four CD4+ subsets, TCRB CDR3s were moderately but significantly shorter in Type 1 diabetes patients. It was among patients, rather than healthy donors, that naive, central memory and Treg TCRB repertoires appeared more similar. Type 1 diabetes patients showed fewer insertions and more deletions at VDJ junctions.

With regard to this clone: The antigen is not known.

The purity of all sorted populations exceeded 98%. The sequenced material came from naive CD4+ T cells from blood. This clonotype was sampled from a woman aged 18 to 35 in good health.

CDR3 DNA: TGTGCCAGCAACCCCGGGGTAGCGCAGTACTCCTACGAGCAGTACTTC. It specifies CASNPGVAQYSYEQYF. The chain couples TRBV10-3 to TRBJ2-7; tentatively, D is TRBD2 (5 bases). Trimming removed 10 bases at V and 0 bases at J, with 22 bases between. The CDR3 consists of 16 residues. Germline loops: CDR1 ENHRY, CDR2 SYGVKD.